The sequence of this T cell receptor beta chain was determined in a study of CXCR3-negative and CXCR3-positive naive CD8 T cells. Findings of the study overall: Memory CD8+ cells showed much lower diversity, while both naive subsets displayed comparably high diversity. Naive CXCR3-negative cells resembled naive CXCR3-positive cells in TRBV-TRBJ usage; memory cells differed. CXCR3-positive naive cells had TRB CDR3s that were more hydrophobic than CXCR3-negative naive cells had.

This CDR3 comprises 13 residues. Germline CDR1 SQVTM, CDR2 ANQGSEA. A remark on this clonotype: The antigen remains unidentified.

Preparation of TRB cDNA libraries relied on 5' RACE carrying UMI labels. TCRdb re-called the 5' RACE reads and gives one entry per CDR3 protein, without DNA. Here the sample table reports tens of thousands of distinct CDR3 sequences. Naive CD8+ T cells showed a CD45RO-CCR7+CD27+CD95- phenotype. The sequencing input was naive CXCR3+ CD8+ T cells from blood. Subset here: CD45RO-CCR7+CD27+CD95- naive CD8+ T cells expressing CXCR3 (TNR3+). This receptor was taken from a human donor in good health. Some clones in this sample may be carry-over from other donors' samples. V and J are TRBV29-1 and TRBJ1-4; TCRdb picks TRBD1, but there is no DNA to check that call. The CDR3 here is CSVRTGRGEKLFF.